The TCR beta chain under discussion was sequenced for a study of identical twins. This clonotype was detected many times. Template switching created a universal primer site, and the cDNA included unique molecular identifiers. TCRdb re-analysed the 5' RACE reads in MiXCR, keeping a single row per CDR3 protein. The sample lists approximately 600,000 distinct CDR3 sequences; just over 7% were seen once. Another study also made use of these data, one on yellow fever vaccine responses in identical twins.

The sample consisted of PBMCs. This receptor was taken from a young woman in good health.

The CDR3 is CASSSYLDGPQHF. Written as DNA, the CDR3 is TGTGCCAGCAGCTCCTACCTAGACGGGCCCCAGCATTTT. The chain employs TRBV11-2 and TRBJ1-5; D is unresolved. Per the germline V gene, CDR1 is SGHAT and CDR2 is FQNNGV. Trimming stripped 4 bases from V and 9 bases from J, with 13 bases between. This CDR3 is 13 amino acids long. Supplemented by reference TRBV11-2 and TRBJ1-5, the full variable domain reads EAGVAQSPRYKIIEKRQSVAFWCNPISGHATLYWYQQILGQGPKLLIQFQNNGVVDDSQLPKDRFSAERLKGVDSTLKIQPAKLEDSAVYLCASSSYLDGPQHFGDGTRLSIL.